Listed below are T cell receptor beta chains from one sample, sequenced in a study of somatic mutations in cytotoxic T cells in rheumatoid arthritis. Data came from immunoSEQ multiplex PCR; TCRdb stores just in-frame clones and leaves some out. Of under 15,000 clones in the sample, roughly four fifths were seen once. The specimen was CD8+ T cells sorted from blood. Receptor source: a woman aged 60-75 years in good health. Each CDR3 is given with its conserved first and last residue. The D gene is left open where the match is weak. Expanded clones are given a class, and other clones once, few, many or no size at all.

>TRBD2|medium-sized|16|TRBJ2-5|TRBV7-2
CASSRRLAGGQETQYF
TGTGCCAGCAGCAGACGACTAGCGGGGGGGCAAGAGACCCAGTACTTC
>TRBD2|NA|16|TRBJ2-5|TRBV7-2
CASSPGLAGVQETQYF
TGTGCCAGCAGCCCAGGACTAGCGGGGGTACAAGAGACCCAGTACTTC
>NA|NA|12|TRBJ1-2|TRBV5-4
CASRAPEGGYTF
TGTGCCAGCAGGGCGCCGGAGGGCGGCTACACCTTC
>TRBD2|NA|15|TRBJ2-3|TRBV7-8
CASSPQRGGRDTQYF
TGTGCCAGCAGCCCCCAGCGGGGGGGCCGTGATACGCAGTATTTT
>NA|NA|15|TRBJ2-2|TRBV6-6
CASSYLPANTGELFF
TGTGCCAGCAGTTACCTCCCCGCGAACACCGGGGAGCTGTTTTTT
>NA|NA|15|TRBJ2-7|TRBV28
CASSLTASSGYEQYF
TGTGCCAGCAGTTTAACGGCGAGTTCGGGCTACGAGCAGTACTTC
>NA|NA|13|TRBJ1-3|TRBV21-1
CASDRGPGNTIYF
TGTGCCAGCGACAGGGGCCCTGGAAACACCATATATTTT
>NA|NA|17|TRBJ1-5|TRBV7-8
CASSLEMGTAHVYPQHF
TGTGCCAGCAGCCTCGAGATGGGCACGGCCCACGTATATCCCCAGCATTTT
>TRBD1|once|14|TRBJ1-2|TRBV6-5
CASVPRTGDVGYTF
TGTGCCAGCGTGCCCCGAACAGGGGATGTTGGCTACACCTTC
>TRBD1|NA|16|TRBJ2-5|TRBV9
CASSVGGQGIEETQYF
TGTGCCAGCAGCGTAGGGGGACAGGGGATAGAAGAGACCCAGTACTTC
>NA|few|15|TRBJ2-5|TRBV5-4
CASSSGRTELETQYF
TGTGCCAGCAGCTCGGGTAGGACAGAGCTGGAGACCCAGTACTTC
>TRBD2|NA|14|TRBJ2-1|TRBV28
CASSLSGGALEQFF
TGTGCCAGCAGTCTTAGCGGGGGGGCCCTTGAGCAGTTCTTC
>NA|NA|13|TRBJ2-1|TRBV2
CASSEVHRVERFF
TGTGCCAGCAGTGAAGTTCACAGGGTCGAAAGGTTCTTC
>TRBD2|NA|15|TRBJ2-3|TRBV2
CASSEGLAWTDTQYF
TGTGCCAGCAGTGAGGGACTAGCGTGGACAGATACGCAGTATTTT
>NA|NA|15|TRBJ1-2|TRBV6-6
CASSWAVQGDYGYTF
TGTGCCAGCAGTTGGGCGGTACAGGGAGACTATGGCTACACCTTC
>TRBD2|once|14|TRBJ2-5|TRBV27
CASSFGGGSETQYF
TGTGCCAGCAGTTTTGGGGGGGGAAGTGAGACCCAGTACTTC
>NA|NA|14|TRBJ1-1|TRBV19
CASSIVGVNTEAFF
TGTGCCAGTAGTATAGTTGGAGTGAACACTGAAGCTTTCTTT
>NA|NA|16|TRBJ2-1|TRBV9
CASSVGRGYSYNEQFF
TGTGCCAGCAGCGTAGGGCGGGGTTACTCCTACAATGAGCAGTTCTTC
>NA|NA|15|TRBJ1-4|TRBV27
CASSLSSGMGEKLFF
TGTGCCAGCAGTTTATCATCGGGGATGGGTGAAAAACTGTTTTTT
>TRBD1|NA|14|TRBJ2-7|TRBV6-5
CASSYRQGPHEQYF
TGTGCCAGCAGTTACCGACAGGGGCCCCACGAGCAGTACTTC
>NA|NA|17|TRBJ2-4|TRBV28
CASSEQGPSLAKNIQYF
TGTGCCAGCAGCGAACAGGGACCCTCTCTAGCCAAAAACATTCAGTACTTC
>TRBD1|NA|15|TRBJ2-3|TRBV9
CASSEQGAGEDTQYF
TGTGCCAGCAGTGAACAGGGGGCCGGGGAAGATACGCAGTATTTT
>NA|NA|15|TRBJ2-1|TRBV13
CASSLRQAAYNEQFF
TGTGCCAGCAGCTTAAGACAGGCTGCCTACAATGAGCAGTTCTTC
>NA|NA|12|TRBJ2-7|TRBV27
CASGPGAYEQYF
TGTGCCAGCGGACCGGGGGCCTACGAGCAGTACTTC
>NA|NA|12|TRBJ1-3|TRBV5-8
CAIDSSGNTIYF
TGTGCCATCGACAGCTCTGGAAACACCATATATTTT
>TRBD2|NA|14|TRBJ2-5|TRBV2
CASSVGTTQETQYF
TGTGCCAGCAGTGTGGGGACTACACAAGAGACCCAGTACTTC
>TRBD2|NA|20|TRBJ2-3|TRBV2
CASSETESGGATTDTDTQYF
TGTGCCAGCAGTGAAACTGAGAGCGGGGGGGCCACAACCGACACAGATACGCAGTATTTT
>TRBD1|NA|18|TRBJ1-5|TRBV11-2
CASSLGDRGTYSNQPQHF
TGTGCCAGCAGCTTAGGGGACAGGGGAACTTATAGCAATCAGCCCCAGCATTTT
>NA|few|13|TRBJ1-2|TRBV7-3
CASSPYEGYGYTF
TGTGCCAGCAGCCCGTATGAGGGTTATGGCTACACCTTC